This entry concerns a single T cell receptor (beta chain). Its antigen has not been determined. No base qualities exist here, and no much larger clone lies one base off it. Compared with germline, V lacks 4 bases and J lacks 3 bases; bases without a gene match: 6. The cysteine opens and the phenylalanine closes a CDR3 of 15 amino acids. The kept DNA is CDR3 alone, 45 bases in frame from the first base. According to the germline V gene, CDR1 reads SNHLY and CDR2 reads FYNNEI. Using the deep immunoSEQ assay, TCR CDR3 regions were amplified from genomic DNA by multiplex PCR. Extracted genomic DNA from each cell subset was distributed evenly across all wells of several immunoSEQ 96-well plates, and each plate was treated as a replicate. For unsorted PBMC, around 290 ng of genomic DNA, equivalent to approximately 30,000 T cell genomes, went into each replicate PCR. Unsorted PBMC genomic DNA was sequenced across ten immunoSEQ deep assay plates. The purified libraries were quantified using a Qubit 3.0 fluorometer, sized with a Bioanalyzer 2100, and then quantified again using the KAPA Library Quantification kit. A separate single-read 150-cycle Illumina NextSeq 550 flow cell was used to sequence each immunoSEQ 96-well plate. As for how the authors treated the data: The immunoSEQ output contained only junctional sequences without quality scores, so filtering could not match that applied to full-length reads. Sequences were annotated with PyIR, a Python wrapper for IgBLAST v1.9, using IMGT germline references to assign V/J genes and CDR3. Reads with weak V/J assignments (E-value above 1e-6), missing CDR3, stop codons, out-of-frame junctions, or ambiguous translated residues were removed. A V3J clonotype was defined by an identical inferred V gene, J gene, and CDR3 amino acid sequence. Percentage overlap between repertoires was calculated by dividing the number of shared unique clonotypes by the size of the smaller repertoire. Repertoire richness was assessed with RTK rarefaction, the Chao1 estimator, and Recon v2.1 estimates of unobserved clonotypes. This is the immuneACCESS table as TCRdb keeps it, with only in-frame sequences that have V and J called. A part of the clones is gone; compared with another copy, unresolved V genes explain less than half, and the rest is unexplained. The DNA gave D and trimming, while V, J and clone size come from that table. The sample records hundreds of thousands of clones, 75% to 80% of which are singletons. The ten largest clones take up approximately 12% of the sample.

The data were obtained in a study of shared clonotypes between healthy human individuals (dated by TCRdb to about 2020). In the study overall: The cohort included a few men and a couple of women between 18 and 49 years of age. Different laboratories and diverse techniques were used to prepare libraries and sequence TCR repertoires, to increase sequencing depth and limit assay-specific biases. Per donor, leukapheresis produced somewhere between about 0.94 and 10 billion PBMCs. The study deeply sequenced blood TCR repertoires of about 5 healthy adults to estimate repertoire size and the extent of clonotype sharing between individuals. What the authors observed across the whole study: Pairwise subsampling indicated that sequencing depth was expected to affect the degree of clonotype sharing among donors. Sampling was restricted to blood, and TCR repertoires in tissue are likely to differ from TCR repertoires in blood. The genetic and exposure-history diversity represented was limited by the small number of donors.

The donors were healthy, HIV-negative adults with no recently reported acute infections or vaccinations. Only Caucasian adults living in Nashville, Tennessee, USA were represented among the donors. For unsorted samples, roughly 86 million PBMCs were counted and genomic DNA was extracted with the QIAamp DNA Blood Mini kit. Blood was collected by leukapheresis, and PBMCs were isolated by Ficoll-Histopaque density gradient centrifugation and then cryopreserved in liquid nitrogen vapor phase. Recombination linked TRBV2 to TRBJ2-1; 7 bases in the middle match TRBD1. Sequencing used PBMCs. The receptor's source is a woman aged 40 to 55 in good health. Some clones in this sample may be carry-over from other donors' samples. CDR3 loop: CASSGSGTDYNEQFF. The DNA is as follows: TGTGCCAGCAGTGGTTCCGGGACAGACTACAATGAGCAGTTCTTC.